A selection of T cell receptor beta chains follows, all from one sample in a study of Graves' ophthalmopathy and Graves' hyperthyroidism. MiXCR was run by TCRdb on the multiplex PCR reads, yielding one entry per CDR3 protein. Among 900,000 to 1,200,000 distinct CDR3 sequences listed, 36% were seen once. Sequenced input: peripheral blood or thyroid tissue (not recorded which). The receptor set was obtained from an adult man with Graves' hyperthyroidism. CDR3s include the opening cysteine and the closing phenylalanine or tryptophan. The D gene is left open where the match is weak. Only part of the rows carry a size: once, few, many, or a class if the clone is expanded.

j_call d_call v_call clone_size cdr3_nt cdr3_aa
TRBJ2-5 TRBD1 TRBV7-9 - TGTGCCAGCAGCCGACCCGGCACAGGGGGCCAAGAGACCCAGTACTTC CASSRPGTGGQETQYF
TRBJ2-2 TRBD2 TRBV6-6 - TGTGCCAGCAGACCAACTAGCGGGAGAGGCCAAGTCGGGGAGCTGTTTTTT CASRPTSGRGQVGELFF
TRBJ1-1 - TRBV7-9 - TGTGCCAGCACCCAGAGACAGAACACTGAAGCTTTCTTT CASTQRQNTEAFF
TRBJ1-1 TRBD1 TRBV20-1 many TGCAGTGTCACGGACAGGATGAACACTGAAGCTTTCTTT CSVTDRMNTEAFF
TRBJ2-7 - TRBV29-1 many TGCAGCGTTGAATTCGGCGGAACCTACGAGCAGTACTTC CSVEFGGTYEQYF
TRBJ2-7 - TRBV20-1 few TGCAGTGCTAGAGGTATTGGGTTGATGTCCTACGAGCAGTACTTC CSARGIGLMSYEQYF
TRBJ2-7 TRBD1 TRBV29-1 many TGCAGCGCATTCGGGACAGACTACGAGCAGTACTTC CSAFGTDYEQYF
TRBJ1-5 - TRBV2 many TGTGCCAGCAGTTATACGGGCAATCAGCCCCAGCATTTT CASSYTGNQPQHF
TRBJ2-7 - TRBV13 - TGTGCCAGCAGCCTCATCGACAAACAGGGCTCCTACGAGCAGTACTTC CASSLIDKQGSYEQYF
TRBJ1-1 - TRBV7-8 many TGTGCCAGCAGCCCGCGTCGACAGTCGGTGAACACTGAAGCTTTCTTT CASSPRRQSVNTEAFF
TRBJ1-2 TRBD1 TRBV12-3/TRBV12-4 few TGTGCCAGCAGTACGACAGGGTCTAACTATGGCTACACCTTC CASSTTGSNYGYTF
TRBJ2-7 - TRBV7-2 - TGTGCCAGCAGCTTAGGCAGGGCGGACGAGCAGTACTTC CASSLGRADEQYF
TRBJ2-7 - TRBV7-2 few TGCGCCAGCAGCCAAGCGTCGACGGGTTACTACGAGCAGTACTTC CASSQASTGYYEQYF
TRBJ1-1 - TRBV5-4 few TGTGCCAGCAGAGTTACAGGGAAAGGGACTGAAGCTTTCTTT CASRVTGKGTEAFF
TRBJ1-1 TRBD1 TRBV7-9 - TGTGCCAGCAGCTACTGGACAGGCCCCACTGAAGCTTTCTTT CASSYWTGPTEAFF
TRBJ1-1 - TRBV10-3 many TGTGCCATCAGTGTACGAGGGGGGGATGCGGGCACTGAAGCTTTCTTT CAISVRGGDAGTEAFF
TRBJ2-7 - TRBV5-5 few TGTGCCAGCACCTTGCGGGGAAACGAGCAGTACTTC CASTLRGNEQYF
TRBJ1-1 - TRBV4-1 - TGCGCCAGCAGCCAAGATGAAGCAGGGAGAGGAGCTTTCTTT CASSQDEAGRGAFF
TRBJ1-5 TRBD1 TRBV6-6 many TGTGCCAGCACTGGTAGACAGGGGGCGAGACAGCCCCAGCATTTT CASTGRQGARQPQHF
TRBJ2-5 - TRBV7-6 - TGTGCCAGCAGCTTAAATCTATTGGCCATAGGGGCGCAAGAGACCCAGTACTTC CASSLNLLAIGAQETQYF
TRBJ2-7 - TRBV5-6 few TGTGCCAGCAGCCGAGGGGTTCGCGAGCAGTACTTC CASSRGVREQYF
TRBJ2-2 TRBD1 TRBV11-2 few TGTGCCAGCAGCCCGACCCAGGGGGAGAACACCGGGGAGCTGTTTTTT CASSPTQGENTGELFF
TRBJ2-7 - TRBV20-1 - TGCAGTGCTAGAGAGGTGGTGTCAGGGCTCGTCTACGGGCAGTACTTC CSAREVVSGLVYGQYF
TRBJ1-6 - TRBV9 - TGTGCCAGCAGCCCCCTCCCCTCACTTGGGGCACCCCTCCACTTT CASSPLPSLGAPLHF
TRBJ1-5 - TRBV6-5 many TGTGCCAGCAGTCGGGATGCTGCAACCAATCAGCCCCAGCATTTT CASSRDAATNQPQHF
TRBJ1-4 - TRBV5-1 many TGCGCCAGCAGCTTCCGTGGAGCTGGAGCAACTAATGAAAAACTGTTTTTT CASSFRGAGATNEKLFF
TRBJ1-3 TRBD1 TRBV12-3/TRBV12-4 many TGTGCCAGCACTCTGGGCAGGGGGCGGGGAAACACCATATATTTT CASTLGRGRGNTIYF
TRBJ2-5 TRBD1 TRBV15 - TGTGCCACCAGCAGAGTTGGGGACAGGGGGATGGAGACCCAGTACTTC CATSRVGDRGMETQYF
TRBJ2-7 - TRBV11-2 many TGTGCCAGCAGCTACCAAGGGACCGCCTACTACGAGCAGTACTTC CASSYQGTAYYEQYF
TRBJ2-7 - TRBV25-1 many TGTGCCAGCAGTGAGCTCCGGGCCCCGAACGTCGTTCGGTACTTC CASSELRAPNVVRYF